Presented here are 11 T cell receptor beta chains from one specimen sequenced in a study of T cell responses to AZD1222 COVID-19 vaccine. Only in-frame clones appear in the TCRdb table, and some are missing; sequencing was by immunoSEQ multiplex PCR. The data hold some 160,000 clones, with roughly 87% observed a single time. The sample in question was peripheral blood, obtained 28 days after the second AZD1222 dose. The receptors were gathered from an adult who received the AZD1222 COVID-19 vaccine.

This clone has only one observation. The chain is built from TRBV5-4 and TRBJ2-7; TRBD1 or TRBD2 may be the D gene (5 bases each). V shed 4 bases and J shed 6 bases, with 14 bases lying between them. The CDR3 is 13 residues long. Germline CDR1 is SGHNT and CDR2 is YYREEE (reference sequence). Here the CDR3 reads CASSVYGALEQYF. CDR3 sequence (DNA): TGTGCCAGCAGCGTCTACGGGGCCCTCGAGCAGTACTTC.

The chain combines TRBV18 with TRBJ2-7, with D maybe TRBD1 (5 bases). This CDR3 has 14 residues. Germline-derived CDR1 and CDR2 are KGHSH and LQKENI. V lost 2 bases and J 6 bases, leaving 14 bases between the germline ends. CDR3 in amino acids: CASSPEQVPTEQYF. CDR3 nucleotides: TGTGCCAGCTCACCAGAACAGGTTCCCACCGAGCAGTACTTC.

This sequence joins TRBV3-1 (or the pseudogene TRBV3-2) and TRBJ1-1; D is uncertain. The CDR3 contains 13 residues. CDR1 and CDR2 from the germline V gene are LGHDT and YNNKEL (reference sequence). Trimming removed 2 bases at V and 1 base at J, with 5 bases between. CDR3: CASSQHTNTEAFF. CDR3 in DNA: TGTGCCAGCAGCCAACACACGAACACTGAAGCTTTCTTT.

This clone was counted once. This sequence joins TRBV10-3 and TRBJ2-1; 14 nucleotides line up with TRBD2. V trimming: 2 bases; J trimming: 2 bases; junction bases outside the gene matches: 2. This CDR3 has 17 residues. Germline V gene sequence: CDR1 ENHRY, CDR2 SYGVKD. CDR3 DNA sequence: TGTGCCATCAGTGAGGGACTAGCGGGGGGCCCCTACAATGAGCAGTTCTTC. Translation gives CAISEGLAGGPYNEQFF.

The V gene is TRBV6-2 or TRBV6-3, the J gene TRBJ1-2, with a possible D match to TRBD1 (5 bases). The CDR3 has 18 residues. Looked up from germline, CDR1 is MNHEY and CDR2 is SVGEGT. V lost 2 bases and J 2 bases, leaving 21 bases between the germline ends. CDR3 protein: CASSYVLTRRKGNYGYTF. CDR3 in DNA: TGTGCCAGCAGTTACGTCCTGACAAGGCGAAAGGGGAACTATGGCTACACCTTC.

The chain is built from TRBV9 and TRBJ2-1; perhaps TRBD1 as D (5 bases). CDR3 length equals 14 residues. The V gene's germline CDR1 is SGDLS and CDR2 YYNGEE. Trimming shortened V by 5 bases and J by 9 bases, and 18 bases separated the two germline ends. In DNA form, the CDR3 reads TGTGCCAGCAGTTCTCTGGGGCCAAGGGGTGAGCAGTTCTTC. It specifies CASSSLGPRGEQFF.

This rearrangement joins TRBV19 to TRBJ2-1; 7 nucleotides agree with TRBD1. J was trimmed by 4 bases and V by 3 bases; bases with no gene match: 9. This CDR3 comprises 16 residues. CDR1 and CDR2 from the germline V gene are LNHDA and SQIVND (reference sequence). DNA of the CDR3: TGTGCCAGTAGTATTTCAGCCATACAGGGGTACAATGAGCAGTTCTTC. Its protein is CASSISAIQGYNEQFF.

This clone appeared once. The chain carries TRBV2 and TRBJ1-6; TRBD1 is a possible D gene (6 bases). CDR3 length equals 14 residues. The germline CDR1 and CDR2 sequences are SNHLY and FYNNEI. Trimming removed 7 bases at V and 6 bases at J, with 13 bases between. The CDR3 bases are TGTGCCAGCACCGAGTGGGGGCGTAATTCACCCCTCCACTTT. It specifies CASTEWGRNSPLHF.

This clone was counted once. The chain combines TRBV5-8 with TRBJ1-5, with 7 bases that match TRBD1. J was trimmed by 5 bases and V by 4 bases; bases with no gene match: 6. The germline V gene encodes CDR1 SGHTS and CDR2 YDEGEE. The CDR3 contains 14 residues. The CDR3 reads CASSNIGQDQPQHF. Here the CDR3 DNA reads TGTGCCAGCAGCAATATAGGACAGGATCAGCCCCAGCATTTT.

This clone turned up a few times. V is TRBV2 and J is TRBJ1-2, with no clear D. Germline-derived CDR1 and CDR2 are SNHLY and FYNNEI. The CDR3 has 14 residues. The V end was cut by 1 base, the J end by 1 base, with 7 bases between. The CDR3 DNA sequence: TGTGCCAGCAGTGAAGACAGACTTAACTATGGCTACACCTTC. This encodes CASSEDRLNYGYTF.

CDR3 nucleotides: TGTGCCAGCAGTGACAATGGGCTGGCGAATTCACCCCTCCACTTT. The encoded protein is CASSDNGLANSPLHF. The chain combines TRBV6-4 with TRBJ1-6; the D is unclear. This CDR3 has 15 residues. Germline CDR1 is MRHNA and CDR2 is SNTAGT. V shed 2 bases and J shed 7 bases, with 12 bases lying between them.